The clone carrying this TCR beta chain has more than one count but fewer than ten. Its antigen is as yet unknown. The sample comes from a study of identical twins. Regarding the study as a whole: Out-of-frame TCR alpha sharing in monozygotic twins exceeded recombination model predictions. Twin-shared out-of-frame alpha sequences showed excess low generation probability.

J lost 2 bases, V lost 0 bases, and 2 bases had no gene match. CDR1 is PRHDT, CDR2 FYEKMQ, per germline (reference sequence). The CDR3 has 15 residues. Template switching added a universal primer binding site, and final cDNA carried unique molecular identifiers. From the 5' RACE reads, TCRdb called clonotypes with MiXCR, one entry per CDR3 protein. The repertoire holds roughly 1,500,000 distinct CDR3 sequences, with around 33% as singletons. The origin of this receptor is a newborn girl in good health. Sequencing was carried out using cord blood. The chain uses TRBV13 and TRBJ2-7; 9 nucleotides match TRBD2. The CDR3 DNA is TGTGCCAGCAGCTTAGGTGGACTAGCGACCTACGAGCAGTACTTC. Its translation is CASSLGGLATYEQYF.